This T cell receptor (beta chain) comes out of a study of T cell responses to AZD1222 COVID-19 vaccine (dated by TCRdb to about 2021). In the study overall: TCR sequencing was performed for about 240 trial participants, of whom some 200 were given two doses of AZD1222 and approximately 25 were given two doses of MenACWY control vaccine. Trial participants were enrolled by age into subgroups of 18-55, 56-69 and 70-plus years, and around 140, 26 and 57 TCR-sequenced participants, respectively, were included in these subgroups. The research as a whole found: Epitopes outside the regions mutated in the B.1.351 and B.1.1.7 variants were reportedly recognized by nearly half of the unique spike-specific TCRs. Only six AZD1222 recipients were SARS-CoV-2 seropositive at baseline, limiting conclusions about previously exposed vaccinees. After two AZD1222 doses, both the breadth and the depth of spike-specific TCRs were significantly higher than at day 0 and than in MenACWY recipients. Participants were mostly white British, with more females than males. The authors suggested clonal diversity may have been underestimated. In the small 56-69-year group, the increase in depth fell short of significance, most likely because of low power. CD4 TCRs associated with the vaccine covered the entire spike protein, and the dominant responses were in regions 160-218 and 743-854. No day 14 peak-response samples were available, so repertoires were characterized only after the peak T cell response.

The CDR3 regions of human TCRbeta chains were subjected to immunosequencing. On the authors' methods: TCRs in the repertoires were compared against a reference library of SARS-CoV-2-specific TCRs that had been generated with the MIRA antigen-specificity platform. Breadth was defined as the fraction of unique TCRs that were SARS-CoV-2-associated, and depth was defined as the fraction of total T cells that were SARS-CoV-2-associated. Using the MIRA data, each spike-specific TCR was assigned both to the spike region to which the TCR was reactive and to a CD4 or CD8 class. Log10-transformed breadth and depth values were compared by one-way ANOVA with Sidak's multiple comparisons tests. TCRdb's version of the immuneACCESS table is confined to in-frame rearrangements and falls short of the full clone set. An unresolved V gene accounts for under half of the shortfall where checked; the remainder is of unknown origin. V, J and clone size derive from that table, while D and trimming were established from the DNA sequence. This sample gives 130,000 to 150,000 clones in total; around nine tenths of them show up just once. The leading ten clones occupy approximately 3% of the sample.

Sample time point, as interpreted from the label and publication: baseline before first vaccination. This sample's treatment or condition label indicates: meningococcal conjugate vaccine given as trial control. The vaccinee samples were drawn from two UK trials, COV001 and COV002, one of which was a single-blind randomized controlled phase 2/3 trial testing AZD1222 (ChAdOx1 nCoV-19) in healthy adults. Trial participant PBMC samples were collected at day 0 and day 28 after the second dose for TCRbeta chain sequencing. The germline V gene sets CDR1 to SGDLS and CDR2 to YYNGEE. V loses 3 bases at its end and J loses 3 bases; junction bases beyond the gene matches: 2. The CDR3 has 13 amino acids, counting the end cysteine and phenylalanine. The entry retains the CDR3 DNA only, 39 bases that are in frame from base 1. About this clone: Its target antigen remains unknown. There are no base qualities to consult, and no much larger clone falls within one base.

Specimen: peripheral blood, collected on day 0 of MenACWY control vaccination. This receptor was taken from an adult in good health. Recombination joined TRBV9 with TRBJ1-1; TRBD1 lines up with 7 middle nucleotides. The CDR3 reads CASSEGTDTEAFF. In nucleotide form, the sequence is TGTGCCAGCAGCGAGGGGACAGACACTGAAGCTTTCTTT.